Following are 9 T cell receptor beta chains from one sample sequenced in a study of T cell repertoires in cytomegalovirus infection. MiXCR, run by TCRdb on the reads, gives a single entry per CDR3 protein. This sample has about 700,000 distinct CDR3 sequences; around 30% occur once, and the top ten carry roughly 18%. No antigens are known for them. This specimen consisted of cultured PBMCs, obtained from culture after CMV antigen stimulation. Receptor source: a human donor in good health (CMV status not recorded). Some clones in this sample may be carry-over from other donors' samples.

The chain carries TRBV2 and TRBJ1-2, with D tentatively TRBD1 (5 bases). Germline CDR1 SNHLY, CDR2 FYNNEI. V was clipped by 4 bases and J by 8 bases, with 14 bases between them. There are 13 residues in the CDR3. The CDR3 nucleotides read TGTGCCAGCAGTGGGGACCCCTCTGGCGGCTACACCTTC. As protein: CASSGDPSGGYTF.

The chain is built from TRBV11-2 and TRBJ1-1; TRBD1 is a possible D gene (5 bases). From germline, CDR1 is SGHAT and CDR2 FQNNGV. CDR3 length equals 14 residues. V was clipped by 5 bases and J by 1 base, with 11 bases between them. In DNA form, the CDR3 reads TGTGCCAGCAGCACTCGGGGGGGGAACACTGAAGCTTTCTTT. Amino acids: CASSTRGGNTEAFF.

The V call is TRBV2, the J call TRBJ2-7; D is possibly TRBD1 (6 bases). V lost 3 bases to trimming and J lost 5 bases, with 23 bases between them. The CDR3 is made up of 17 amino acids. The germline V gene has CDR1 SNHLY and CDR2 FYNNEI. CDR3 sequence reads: CASSEESLGTPSDEQYF. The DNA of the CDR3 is TGTGCCAGCAGTGAGGAGAGCCTCGGGACACCTTCTGACGAGCAGTACTTC.

Here the CDR3 reads CASSTQGTTGTGELFF. The CDR3, as DNA: TGTGCCAGCAGCACACAGGGGACCACGGGGACCGGGGAGCTGTTTTTT. The V and J genes are TRBV9 and TRBJ2-2; 7 bases match TRBD1. CDR3 length: 16 residues. In germline, CDR1 is SGDLS, CDR2 YYNGEE. Germline trimming cut 4 bases from V and 5 bases from J; bases unmatched to any gene: 11.

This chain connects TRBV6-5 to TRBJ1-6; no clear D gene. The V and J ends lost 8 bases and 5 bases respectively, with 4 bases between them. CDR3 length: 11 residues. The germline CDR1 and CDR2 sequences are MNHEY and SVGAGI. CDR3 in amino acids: CASAHNSPLHF. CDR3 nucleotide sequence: TGTGCCAGCGCTCATAATTCACCCCTCCACTTT.

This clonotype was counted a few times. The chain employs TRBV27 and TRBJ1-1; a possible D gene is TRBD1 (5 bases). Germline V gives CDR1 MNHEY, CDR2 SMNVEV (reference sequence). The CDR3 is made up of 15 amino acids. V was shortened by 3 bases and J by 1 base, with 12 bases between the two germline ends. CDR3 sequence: CASSLLVGGNTEAFF. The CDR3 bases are TGTGCCAGCAGTTTGTTGGTGGGGGGGAACACTGAAGCTTTCTTT.

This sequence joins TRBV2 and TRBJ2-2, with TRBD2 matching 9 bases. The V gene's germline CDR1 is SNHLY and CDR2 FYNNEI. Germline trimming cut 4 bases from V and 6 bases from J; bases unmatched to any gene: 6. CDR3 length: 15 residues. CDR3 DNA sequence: TGTGCCAGCAGTGTGAGTAGCGGGAGAGCCGGGGAGCTGTTTTTT. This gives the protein CASSVSSGRAGELFF.

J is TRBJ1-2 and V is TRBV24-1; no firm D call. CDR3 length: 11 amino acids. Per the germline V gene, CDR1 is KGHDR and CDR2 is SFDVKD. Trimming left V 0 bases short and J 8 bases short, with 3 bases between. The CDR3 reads CATSDLWGYTF. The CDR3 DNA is TGTGCCACCAGTGATTTGTGGGGCTACACCTTC.

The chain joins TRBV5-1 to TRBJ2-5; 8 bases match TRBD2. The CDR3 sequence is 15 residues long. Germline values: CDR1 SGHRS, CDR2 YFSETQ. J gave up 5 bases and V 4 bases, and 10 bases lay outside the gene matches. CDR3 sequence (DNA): TGCGCCAGCAGCCGAACGGGGACTAGGGAGGAGACCCAGTACTTC. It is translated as CASSRTGTREETQYF.